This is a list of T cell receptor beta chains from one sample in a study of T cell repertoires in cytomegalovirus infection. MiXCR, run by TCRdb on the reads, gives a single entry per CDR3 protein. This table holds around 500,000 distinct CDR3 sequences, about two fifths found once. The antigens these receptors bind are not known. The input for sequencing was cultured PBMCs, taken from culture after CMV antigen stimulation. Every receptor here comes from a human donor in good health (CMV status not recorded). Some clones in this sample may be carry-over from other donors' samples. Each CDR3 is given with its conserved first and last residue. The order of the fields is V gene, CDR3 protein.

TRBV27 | CATGGRANVLTF
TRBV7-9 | CASSLPSDGYEQYF
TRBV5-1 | CASSTGYFSTDTQYF
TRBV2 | CASRPVPGQGNYGYTF
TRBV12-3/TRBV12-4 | CASSPRDRGSMAYGYTF
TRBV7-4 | CASSPPGGAFNF
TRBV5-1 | CASSPGQEGYEQYF
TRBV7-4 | CASSFRQSSSNYGYTF
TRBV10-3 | CAISDPPRSGNTIYF
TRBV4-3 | CASSQSVGAVETQYF
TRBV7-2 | CASSFTGGVTDTQYF
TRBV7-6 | CASSLDPPLRSPGELFF
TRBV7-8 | CASSLAPRGAGQTLF
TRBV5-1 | CASSEGGLPNEQFF
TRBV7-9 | CASSPDSPTDTQYF
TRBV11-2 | CASSLRGGTFDTQYF
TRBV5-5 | CASSMQGAGSYNEQFF
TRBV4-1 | CASSYLLLAGGPYNEQFF
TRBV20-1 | CSAPLGGGNTIYF
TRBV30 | CAWSVRWERSYNEQFF
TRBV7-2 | CASSLGGGREAFF
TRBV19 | CASRAITTGELFF
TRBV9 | CASSAQFGYEQYF
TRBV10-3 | CAISDRDRPEKLFF
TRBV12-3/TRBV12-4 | CASSPMGYEQYF
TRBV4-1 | CASSQGNGFEGGYTF
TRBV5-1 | CASSLVAAGANVLTF
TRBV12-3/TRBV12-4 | CASRLQEKLFF
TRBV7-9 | CASSFSSGEQFF
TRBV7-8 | CASSLKRDSGNTIYF
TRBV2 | CASSEWGDGVRTQYF
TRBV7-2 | CASSFPGPQSTQYF
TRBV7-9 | CASSSDRGRSQPQHF
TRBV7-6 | CASSLTTSGGAIADTQYF
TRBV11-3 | CASSPYGGIWADTQYF
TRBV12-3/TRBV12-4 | CASSPWSGSGEQFF
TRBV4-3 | CASSQDRVSGTGELFF
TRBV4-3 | CASSRGQGVRSYNSPLHF
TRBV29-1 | CSAGDRSYEQYF
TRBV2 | CASSDITTDTQYF
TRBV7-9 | CASSATGYGYTF
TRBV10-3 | CAISDDRGENYEQYF
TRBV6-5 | CASSYSVRSTTRNEQFF
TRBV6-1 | CASSLGPRLGYTF